These T cell receptor beta chains were read from a single sample in a study of metastatic and nonmetastatic thyroid tumors. TCRdb reanalyzed the PCR reads with MiXCR. The table records over 25,000 clones, less than 14% of them present only once. The specimen sequenced was blood. The receptor source for this set is a female donor with papillary thyroid cancer or a benign thyroid nodule (not recorded which). Some clones in this sample may be carry-over from other donors' samples. CDR3s include the opening cysteine and the closing phenylalanine or tryptophan. The D gene is left open where the match is weak. Clone size is given for some rows only: seen once, a few or many times, or a class if the clone is expanded.

TGTGCCTGGATCCTCAACACTGAAGCTTTCTTT | CAWILNTEAFF | TRBV30 | NA | many | TRBJ1-1
TGTGCCAGCAGCTATACACTGAACACTGAAGCTTTCTTT | CASSYTLNTEAFF | TRBV7-2 | NA | many | TRBJ1-1
TGTGCCAGCGGACGGACAGTAACTAATGAAAAACTGTTTTTT | CASGRTVTNEKLFF | TRBV18 | NA | many | TRBJ1-4
TGTGCCAGCAGTTCCTCGGACAGGGAGCAGTACTTC | CASSSSDREQYF | TRBV6-2/TRBV6-3 | TRBD1 | NA | TRBJ2-7
TGTGCATCACGGGGGGGATCCTACGAGCAGTACTTC | CASRGGSYEQYF | TRBV27 | TRBD2 | few | TRBJ2-7
TGCAGTGCTAGATCCGGACTAGCGGGACCCGCGTTCTTC | CSARSGLAGPAFF | TRBV20-1 | TRBD2 | many | TRBJ2-1
TGTGCCAGCAGTTACCGGAAAGACGACAGGGGCCATGGCTACACCTTC | CASSYRKDDRGHGYTF | TRBV6-5 | TRBD1 | NA | TRBJ1-2
TGTGCCAGCTCACCACCGGGACTAGCGGGAGGCTACGAGCAGTACTTC | CASSPPGLAGGYEQYF | TRBV18 | TRBD2 | many | TRBJ2-7
TGCAGTGCTAGCGGGGTCCACTACGAGCAGTACTTC | CSASGVHYEQYF | TRBV20-1 | NA | few | TRBJ2-7
TGCAGTGCTAGAGATGGGGACAGGGTCTATAATTCACCCCTCCACTTT | CSARDGDRVYNSPLHF | TRBV20-1 | TRBD1 | few | TRBJ1-6
TGTGCCTGGAGTGTCGGGGGTTCTGGAAACACCATATATTTT | CAWSVGGSGNTIYF | TRBV30 | NA | NA | TRBJ1-3
TGTGCCAGCAGCCACCGGAGCGGTCTAGCGGGAGGGCCCTCCTACGAGCAGTACTTC | CASSHRSGLAGGPSYEQYF | TRBV4-2 | TRBD2 | many | TRBJ2-7
TGTGCCAGCAGAGGGGACAGCTACGAGCAGTACTTC | CASRGDSYEQYF | TRBV2 | TRBD1 | many | TRBJ2-7
TGTGCCAGCAGTAATGGGGGGGGGACAGCTAACTGGGGCTACACCTTC | CASSNGGGTANWGYTF | TRBV28 | TRBD1 | NA | TRBJ1-2
TGTGCCAGCAGCCATCGCGCTACTACAGGGAACGAGCAGTTCTTC | CASSHRATTGNEQFF | TRBV6-1 | NA | many | TRBJ2-1
TGCGCCAGCAGTGAAGGACAGTCTGGACGCGGGGAGCTGTTTTTT | CASSEGQSGRGELFF | TRBV10-1 | NA | few | TRBJ2-2
TGCAGTGCTAGATCCGGACTAGCGGGATCTGCGTTCTTC | CSARSGLAGSAFF | TRBV20-1 | TRBD2 | NA | TRBJ2-1
TGTGCCAGCAGTTACTCGAGAGACAGGGGCTACGAGCAGTACTTC | CASSYSRDRGYEQYF | TRBV6-2/TRBV6-3 | TRBD1 | few | TRBJ2-7